Listed here is a single T cell receptor beta chain. The germline V and J ends were trimmed by 1 base and 6 bases, with 19 bases remaining between them. There are 17 residues in the CDR3. CDR1 SGHTS and CDR2 YDEGEE come from the germline V gene. Here immunoSEQ multiplex PCR was the method, and the copy in TCRdb shows in-frame clones only, minus some. The table records approximately 300,000 clones, around 86% of them present only once. These data originate in a study of blood T cell repertoires in COVID-19. Study-level background: Some COVID-19 samples were acute and others convalescent; all came from the United States, Italy and Spain. Sources were T cells, B-cell-depleted T cells, or PBMCs; the material itself was cDNA or gDNA.

V is TRBV5-8 and J is TRBJ1-4; TRBD1 might be the D (6 bases). This receptor was obtained from a man aged 50-60 years with active or convalescent COVID-19. The sequenced material came from peripheral blood. The CDR3 nucleotides are TGTGCCAGCAGCTTGTATTGGGGGCCTCTGCGGGATGAAAAACTGTTTTTT. Protein product: CASSLYWGPLRDEKLFF.